This T cell receptor beta chain was identified during a study of T cell repertoires in cytomegalovirus infection. As for the study in general: In public TCR beta signatures, there were indications of both CMV infection and matching HLA type. Notes on the study in general: The cumulative frequency of public TCR beta families identified carriers of CMV plus the relevant HLA. Within the response measured ex vivo, HLA-C-restricted CMV-specific TCR beta clonotypes were dominant.

Germline V gives CDR1 ENHRY, CDR2 SYGVKD. The V end lost 3 bases, the J end lost 5 bases, and 11 bases lay between the germline ends. The CDR3 has 13 amino acids. Regarding this clonotype: What it binds is unknown.

Via MiXCR, TCRdb re-called the reads, giving one row per CDR3 protein. This sample has around 350,000 distinct CDR3 sequences, with approximately 18% found just once. This TCR came from a human donor in good health (CMV status not recorded). Some clones in this sample may be carry-over from other donors' samples. The rearrangement links TRBV10-3 to TRBJ2-7; D is unresolved. The specimen sequenced was PBMCs. This CDR3 reads CAISEPRRNEQYF. The CDR3 DNA sequence: TGTGCCATCAGTGAACCGCGCCGCAACGAGCAGTACTTC.